What follows describes a single T cell receptor (beta chain). These data come from a study of OX40 agonist ivuxolimab in advanced cancers. Profiled with immunoSEQ multiplex PCR; TCRdb holds only in-frame clones, not every one. Of around 20,000 clones in the sample, around 82% were seen once. Trimming pared 0 bases from V and 5 bases from J, leaving 13 bases between. Germline CDR1 and CDR2: MNHEY and SVGAGI. This CDR3 comprises 15 residues. Exclusion applied to patients with autoimmune disease history or systemic immunosuppression. Sequences were derived from CD4+ or CD8+ T cells sorted from blood, sampled in a trial of the OX40 agonist ivuxolimab. This clonotype originated in an adult with an advanced solid tumor such as melanoma, head and neck, liver or kidney cancer. The chain is built from TRBV6-5 and TRBJ2-5; D not resolved. CDR3 region: CASSYSTASRETQYF. The CDR3 region has the DNA TGTGCCAGCAGTTACTCAACAGCCTCGAGGGAGACCCAGTACTTC.